These 5 T cell receptor beta chains were all obtained from the same sample, sequenced in a study of CD8+ T cells in alopecia areata. Isolated RNA was reverse transcribed into cDNA used as the sequencing template. Sequenced by immunoSEQ multiplex PCR; TCRdb stores in-frame clones only, minus some. Counted here are approximately 140,000 clones, approximately 50% occurring once; the ten biggest clones make up roughly 6.8%. Input material: CD4+ T cells sorted from blood. The receptors originated from a human donor with alopecia areata.

A word on this clone: Other DNA sequences within the sample encode an identical CDR3. V is TRBV29-1 and J is TRBJ1-1; D is unresolved. Trimming shortened V by 6 bases and J by 3 bases, and 5 bases separated the two germline ends. In germline, CDR1 is SQVTM, CDR2 ANQGSEA. CDR3 size: 10 residues. The CDR3, as DNA: TGCAGCGTGGGTGACACTGAAGCTTTCTTT. It encodes CSVGDTEAFF.

This clone was seen only a few times. The chain combines TRBV9 with TRBJ1-1; D perhaps matches TRBD1 (6 bases). The CDR3 consists of 12 residues. Germline assignment: CDR1 SGDLS and CDR2 YYNGEE. V lost 3 bases to trimming and J lost 9 bases, with 12 bases between them. CDR3 region: CASSGIQGKAFF. The CDR3 coding sequence is TGTGCCAGCAGCGGAATACAGGGAAAAGCTTTCTTT.

There are a few counts of this clone. J is TRBJ2-7 and V is TRBV20-1; no clear D. The CDR3 has 11 residues. The germline V gene has CDR1 DFQATT and CDR2 SNEGSKA (reference sequence). V was clipped by 3 bases and J by 8 bases, with 11 bases between them. In DNA form, the CDR3 reads TGCAGTGCTAGGAAGGGTGGGAAGCAGTACTTC. Amino acids: CSARKGGKQYF.

This clone showed up just once. V and J are TRBV10-2 and TRBJ2-5; either TRBD1 or TRBD2 may supply D (5 bases each). V was trimmed by 7 bases and J by 5 bases, leaving 17 bases between them. The CDR3 runs to 14 residues. Germline CDR1 is WSHSY and CDR2 is SAAADI. CDR3 nucleotides: TGCGCCAGCATTGGCGGGTGGGGACGGGAGACCCAGTACTTC. This codes for CASIGGWGRETQYF.

The sample holds a few counts of this clone. The chain uses TRBV29-1 and TRBJ2-7; D is unresolved. CDR3 length: 12 amino acids. The V gene's germline CDR1 is SQVTM and CDR2 ANQGSEA. V dropped 3 bases and J dropped 6 bases, with 12 bases sitting between them. CDR3 nucleotide sequence: TGCAGCGTTGACCACTCCGGACGCGAGCAGTACTTC. Its protein is CSVDHSGREQYF.